The entry below describes one T cell receptor (beta chain). TCRdb reprocessed the RT-PCR reads via MiXCR and lists one record per CDR3 protein. The table has about 200,000 distinct CDR3 sequences, around 40% seen once; the top ten hold approximately 10%. The data stem from a study of patients and donors after allogeneic stem cell transplantation. The CDR3 length is 15 residues. The germline V gene has CDR1 MDHEN and CDR2 SYDVKM. V was trimmed by 3 bases and J by 3 bases, leaving 15 bases between them. The rearrangement links TRBV28 to TRBJ2-7, with D perhaps TRBD2 (5 bases). Sequencing used blood, either unsorted or a sorted T cell fraction (not recorded which). This TCR was recovered from a human donor who was either an allogeneic HSCT recipient or a stem cell or donor lymphocyte infusion donor (not recorded which). It is not recorded whose cells these are; they may come from a transplant donor. The DNA for the CDR3 is TGTGCCAGCAGTTTTGGTACCTGGAGGCACTACGAGCAGTACTTC. As protein: CASSFGTWRHYEQYF.